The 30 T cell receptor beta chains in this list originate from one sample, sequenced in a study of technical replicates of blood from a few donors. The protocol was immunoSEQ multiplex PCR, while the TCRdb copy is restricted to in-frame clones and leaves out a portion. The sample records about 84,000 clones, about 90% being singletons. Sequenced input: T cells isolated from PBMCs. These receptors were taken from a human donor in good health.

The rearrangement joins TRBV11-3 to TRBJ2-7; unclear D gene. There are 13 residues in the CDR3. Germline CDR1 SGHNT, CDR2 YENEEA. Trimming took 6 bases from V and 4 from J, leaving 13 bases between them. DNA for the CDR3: TGTGCCAGCAGTGAGAGGCTATCTTACGAGCAGTACTTC. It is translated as CASSERLSYEQYF.

The CDR3 DNA reads TGCGCCAGCAGCTTGGAGCCTAGCGGGCGGGGCCAAGAGACCCAGTACTTC. Translation: CASSLEPSGRGQETQYF. This chain connects TRBV5-1 to TRBJ2-5, with 8 bases identical to TRBD2. CDR3 length: 17 amino acids. The J segment lost 1 base and the V segment lost 0 bases, leaving 8 bases of the junction unmatched. The V gene's germline CDR1 is SGHRS and CDR2 YFSETQ.

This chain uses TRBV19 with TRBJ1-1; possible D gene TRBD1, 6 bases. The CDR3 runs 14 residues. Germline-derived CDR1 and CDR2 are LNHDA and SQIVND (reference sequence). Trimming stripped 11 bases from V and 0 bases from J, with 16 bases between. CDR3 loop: CAGRRGQMNTEAFF. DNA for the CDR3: TGTGCCGGCAGGCGGGGGCAGATGAACACTGAAGCTTTCTTT.

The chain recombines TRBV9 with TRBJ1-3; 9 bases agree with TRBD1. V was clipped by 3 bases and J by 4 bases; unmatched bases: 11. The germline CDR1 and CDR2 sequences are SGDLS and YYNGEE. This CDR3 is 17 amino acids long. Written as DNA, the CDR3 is TGTGCCAGCAGCGCCTATACAGGGGGCGCGGGGGGAAACACCATATATTTT. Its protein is CASSAYTGGAGGNTIYF.

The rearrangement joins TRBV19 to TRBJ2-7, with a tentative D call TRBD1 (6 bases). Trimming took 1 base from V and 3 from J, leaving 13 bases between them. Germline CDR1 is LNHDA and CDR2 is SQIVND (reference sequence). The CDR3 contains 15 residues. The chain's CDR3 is CASSIGTALGYEQYF. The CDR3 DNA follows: TGTGCCAGTAGTATAGGGACAGCCTTAGGCTACGAGCAGTACTTC.

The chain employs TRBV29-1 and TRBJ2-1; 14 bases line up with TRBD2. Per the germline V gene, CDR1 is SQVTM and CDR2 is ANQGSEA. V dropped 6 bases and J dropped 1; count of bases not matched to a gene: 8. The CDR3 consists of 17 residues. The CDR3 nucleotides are TGCAGCGTGGGAGGACTAGCGGGAGGTCTTTCCTACAATGAGCAGTTCTTC. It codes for CSVGGLAGGLSYNEQFF.

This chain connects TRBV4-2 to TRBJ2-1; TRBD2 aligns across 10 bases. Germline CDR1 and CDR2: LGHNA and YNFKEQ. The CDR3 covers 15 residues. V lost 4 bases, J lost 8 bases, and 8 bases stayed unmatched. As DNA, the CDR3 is TGTGCCAGCAGCCCCTTGACTAGCGGGTGGGATGAGCAGTTCTTC. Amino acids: CASSPLTSGWDEQFF.

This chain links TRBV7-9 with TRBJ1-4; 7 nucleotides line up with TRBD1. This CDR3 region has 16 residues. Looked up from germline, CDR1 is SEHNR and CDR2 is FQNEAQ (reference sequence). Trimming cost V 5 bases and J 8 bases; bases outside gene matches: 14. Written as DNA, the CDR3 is TGTGCCAGCAGCCGCCCAACCGACAGGGTAGGGGAAAAACTGTTTTTT. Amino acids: CASSRPTDRVGEKLFF.

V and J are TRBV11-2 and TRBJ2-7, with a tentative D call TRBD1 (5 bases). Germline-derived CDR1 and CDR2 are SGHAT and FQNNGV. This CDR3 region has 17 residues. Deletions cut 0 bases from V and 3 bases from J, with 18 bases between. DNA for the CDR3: TGTGCCAGCAGCTTAGATAAGGCCCAGGGCTCGGTCTACGAGCAGTACTTC. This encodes CASSLDKAQGSVYEQYF.

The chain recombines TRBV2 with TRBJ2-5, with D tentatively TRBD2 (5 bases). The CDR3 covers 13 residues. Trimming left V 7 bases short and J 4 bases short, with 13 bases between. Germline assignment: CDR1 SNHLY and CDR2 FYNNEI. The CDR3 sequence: CASMTGIRETQYF. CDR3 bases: TGTGCCAGCATGACGGGGATCAGAGAGACCCAGTACTTC.

The CDR3 DNA follows: TGTGCCAGCAGCGCAAAGACAGGGGGCAGATATGGCTACACCTTC. This encodes CASSAKTGGRYGYTF. The rearrangement links TRBV9 to TRBJ1-2, with TRBD1 identical over 10 bases. CDR3 length equals 15 residues. The V segment lost 3 bases and the J segment 5 bases; nucleotides outside the gene matches: 7. Germline values: CDR1 SGDLS, CDR2 YYNGEE.

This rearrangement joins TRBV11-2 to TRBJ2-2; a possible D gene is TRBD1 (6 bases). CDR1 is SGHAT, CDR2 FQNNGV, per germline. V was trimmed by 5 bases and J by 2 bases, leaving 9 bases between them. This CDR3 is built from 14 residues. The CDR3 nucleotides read TGTGCCAGCAGCGCGGACAGCAACACCGGGGAGCTGTTTTTT. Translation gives CASSADSNTGELFF.

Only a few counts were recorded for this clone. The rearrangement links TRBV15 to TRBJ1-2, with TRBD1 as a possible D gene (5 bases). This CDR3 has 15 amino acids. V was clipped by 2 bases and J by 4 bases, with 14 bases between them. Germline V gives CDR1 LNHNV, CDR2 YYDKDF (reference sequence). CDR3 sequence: CATSRSGDGIYGYTF. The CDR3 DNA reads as TGTGCCACCAGCAGATCGGGGGACGGGATCTATGGCTACACCTTC.

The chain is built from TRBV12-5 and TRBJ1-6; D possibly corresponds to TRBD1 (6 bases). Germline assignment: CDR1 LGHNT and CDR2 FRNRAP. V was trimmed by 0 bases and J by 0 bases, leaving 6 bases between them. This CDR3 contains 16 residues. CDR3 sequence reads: CASGLVGGSYNSPLHF. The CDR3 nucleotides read TGTGCTAGTGGTTTGGTAGGGGGCTCCTATAATTCACCCCTCCACTTT.

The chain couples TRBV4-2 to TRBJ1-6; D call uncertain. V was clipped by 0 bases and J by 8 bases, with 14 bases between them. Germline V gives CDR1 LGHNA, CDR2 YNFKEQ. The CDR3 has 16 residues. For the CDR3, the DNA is TGTGCCAGCAGCCAAGAGGTCGGGGAGGGTTATTCACCCCTCCACTTT. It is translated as CASSQEVGEGYSPLHF.

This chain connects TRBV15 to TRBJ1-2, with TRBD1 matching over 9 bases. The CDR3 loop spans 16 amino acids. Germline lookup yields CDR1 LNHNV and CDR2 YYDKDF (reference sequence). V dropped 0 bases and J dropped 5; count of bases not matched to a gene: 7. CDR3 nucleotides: TGTGCCACCAGCAGAGATGGAGGGGGACAGGGATATGGCTACACCTTC. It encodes CATSRDGGGQGYGYTF.

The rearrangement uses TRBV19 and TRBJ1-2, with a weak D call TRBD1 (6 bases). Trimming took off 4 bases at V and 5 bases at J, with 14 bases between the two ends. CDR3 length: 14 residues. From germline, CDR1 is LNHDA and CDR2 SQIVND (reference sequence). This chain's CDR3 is CASSTRTVLYGYTF. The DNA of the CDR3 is TGTGCCAGTAGTACCCGGACAGTTCTTTATGGCTACACCTTC.

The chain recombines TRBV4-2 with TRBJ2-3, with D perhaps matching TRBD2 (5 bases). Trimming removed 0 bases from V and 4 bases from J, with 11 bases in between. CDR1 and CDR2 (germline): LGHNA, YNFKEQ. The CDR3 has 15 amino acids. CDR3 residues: CASSQDLVSADTQYF. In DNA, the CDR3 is TGTGCCAGCAGCCAAGATCTTGTTAGCGCAGATACGCAGTATTTT.

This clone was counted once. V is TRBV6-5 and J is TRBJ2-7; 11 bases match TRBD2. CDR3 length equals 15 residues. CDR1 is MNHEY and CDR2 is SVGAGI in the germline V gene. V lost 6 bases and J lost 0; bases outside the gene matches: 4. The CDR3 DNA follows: TGTGCCAGCAGAAGAGGACTAGCGGGCTCCTACGAGCAGTACTTC. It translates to CASRRGLAGSYEQYF.

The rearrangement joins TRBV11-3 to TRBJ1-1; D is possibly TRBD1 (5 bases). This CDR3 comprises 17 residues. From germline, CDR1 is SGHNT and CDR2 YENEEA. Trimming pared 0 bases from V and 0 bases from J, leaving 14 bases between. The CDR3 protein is CASSLDRFGHMNTEAFF. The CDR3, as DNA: TGTGCCAGCAGCTTAGATCGATTCGGACACATGAACACTGAAGCTTTCTTT.

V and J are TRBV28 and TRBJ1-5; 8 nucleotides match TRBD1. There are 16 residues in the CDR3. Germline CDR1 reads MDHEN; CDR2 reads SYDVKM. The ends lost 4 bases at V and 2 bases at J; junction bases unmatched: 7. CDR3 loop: CASSWSAGGGNQPQHF. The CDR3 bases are TGTGCCAGCAGTTGGTCCGCAGGGGGCGGCAATCAGCCCCAGCATTTT.

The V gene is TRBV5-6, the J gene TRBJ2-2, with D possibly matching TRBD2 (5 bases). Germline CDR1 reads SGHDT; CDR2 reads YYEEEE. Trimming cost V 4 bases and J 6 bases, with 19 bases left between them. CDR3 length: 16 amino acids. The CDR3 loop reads CASSLRYLRVPGELFF. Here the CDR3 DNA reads TGTGCCAGCAGCCTGCGCTACTTGAGGGTCCCCGGGGAGCTGTTTTTT.

CDR3 in amino acids: CSVDLRGTGKAQYF. The CDR3 DNA is TGCAGCGTTGATTTGCGAGGGACAGGGAAGGCCCAGTACTTC. The rearrangement links TRBV29-1 to TRBJ2-5; 9 positions agree with TRBD1. The V segment lost 3 bases and the J segment 9 bases; nucleotides outside the gene matches: 11. Germline CDR1 and CDR2: SQVTM and ANQGSEA. The length of the CDR3 is 14 residues. Combining the CDR3 with reference TRBV29-1 and TRBJ2-5 gives the whole variable domain SAVISQKPSRDICQRGTSLTIQCQVDSQVTMMFWYRQQPGQSLTLIATANQGSEATYESGFVIDKFPISRPNLTFSTLTVSNMSPEDSSIYLCSVDLRGTGKAQYFGPGTRLLVL.

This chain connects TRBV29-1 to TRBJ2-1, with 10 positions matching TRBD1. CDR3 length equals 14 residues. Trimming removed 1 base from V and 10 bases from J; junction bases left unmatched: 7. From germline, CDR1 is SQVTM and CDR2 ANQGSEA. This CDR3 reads CSVEGRTGGKEQFF. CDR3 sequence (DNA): TGCAGCGTTGAAGGACGGACAGGGGGTAAGGAGCAGTTCTTC.

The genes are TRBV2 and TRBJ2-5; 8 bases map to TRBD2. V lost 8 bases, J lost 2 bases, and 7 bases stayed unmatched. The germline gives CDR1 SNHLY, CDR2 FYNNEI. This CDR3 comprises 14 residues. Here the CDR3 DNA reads TGTGCCAGCGGGTTAGCGGGGCTTCAAGAGACCCAGTACTTC. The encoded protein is CASGLAGLQETQYF.

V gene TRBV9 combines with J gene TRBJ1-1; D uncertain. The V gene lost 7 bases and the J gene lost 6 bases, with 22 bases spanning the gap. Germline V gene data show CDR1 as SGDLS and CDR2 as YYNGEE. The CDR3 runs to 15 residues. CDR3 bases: TGTGCCAGCGAAAGGTGGTGGACTATCCATCCTGAAGCTTTCTTT. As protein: CASERWWTIHPEAFF. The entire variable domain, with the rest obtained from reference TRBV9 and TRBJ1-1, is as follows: DSGVTQTPKHLITATGQRVTLRCSPRSGDLSVYWYQQSLDQGLQFLIQYYNGEERAKGNILERFSAQQFPDLHSELNLSSLELGDSALYFCASERWWTIHPEAFFGQGTRLTVV.

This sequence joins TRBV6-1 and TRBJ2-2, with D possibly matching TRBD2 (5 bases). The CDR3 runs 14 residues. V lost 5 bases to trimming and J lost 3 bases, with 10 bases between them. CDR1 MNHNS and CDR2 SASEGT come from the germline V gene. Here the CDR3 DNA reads TGTGCCAGCAGTCACCTCGGGGACACCGGGGAGCTGTTTTTT. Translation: CASSHLGDTGELFF.

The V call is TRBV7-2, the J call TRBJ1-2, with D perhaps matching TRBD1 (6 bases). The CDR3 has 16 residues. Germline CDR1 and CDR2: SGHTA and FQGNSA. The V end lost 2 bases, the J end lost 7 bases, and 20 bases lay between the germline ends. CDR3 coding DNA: TGTGCCAGCAGCTTATTCCTAATGAAGACAGGCGGTGGCTACACCTTC. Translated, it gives CASSLFLMKTGGGYTF.

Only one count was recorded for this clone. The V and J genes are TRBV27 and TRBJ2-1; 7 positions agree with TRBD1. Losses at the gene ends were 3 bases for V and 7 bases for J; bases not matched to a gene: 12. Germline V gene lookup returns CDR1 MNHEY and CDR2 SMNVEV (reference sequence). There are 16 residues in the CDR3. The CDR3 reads CASSFEGGSLLNEQFF. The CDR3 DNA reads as TGTGCCAGCAGTTTTGAAGGGGGCAGCCTCCTGAATGAGCAGTTCTTC.

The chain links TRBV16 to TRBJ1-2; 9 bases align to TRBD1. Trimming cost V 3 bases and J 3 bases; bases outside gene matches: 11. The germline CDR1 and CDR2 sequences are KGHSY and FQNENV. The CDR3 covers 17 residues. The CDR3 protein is CASSHGGQGIQYYGYTF. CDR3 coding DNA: TGTGCCAGCAGCCATGGGGGACAGGGTATCCAGTACTATGGCTACACCTTC. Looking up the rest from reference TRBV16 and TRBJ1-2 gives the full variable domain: GEEVAQTPKHLVRGEGQKAKLYCAPIKGHSYVFWYQQVLKNEFKFLISFQNENVFDETGMPKERFSAKCLPNSPCSLEIQATKLEDSAVYFCASSHGGQGIQYYGYTFGSGTRLTVV.